These 7 T cell receptor beta chains were sequenced from one sample in a study of blood T cell repertoires in COVID-19. The assay was immunoSEQ multiplex PCR, and TCRdb's table has in-frame clones only and misses some. The table has around 60,000 clones, over 75% seen once. The material sequenced was peripheral blood. The origin of the receptors is a woman aged 80 or older with active COVID-19.

The genes are TRBV4-2 and TRBJ2-5; TRBD2 agrees at 12 bases. This CDR3 has 16 amino acids. The V gene end was trimmed by 1 base and the J gene end by 4 bases; junction bases not matched to a gene: 4. CDR1 is LGHNA and CDR2 is YNFKEQ in the germline V gene. The CDR3 nucleotides are TGTGCCAGCAGCCAAGCCCTAGCGGGAGGGGGAGAGACCCAGTACTTC. The encoded protein is CASSQALAGGGETQYF.

This chain joins TRBV3-1 (or the pseudogene TRBV3-2) and TRBJ1-4, with D possibly TRBD1 on 5 matching bases. Germline values: CDR1 LGHDT, CDR2 YNNKEL (reference sequence). V dropped 5 bases and J dropped 5 bases, with 15 bases sitting between them. CDR3 length: 15 amino acids. The CDR3 sequence is CASSVGGGINEKLFF. The DNA for the CDR3 is TGTGCCAGCAGCGTTGGGGGAGGGATAAATGAAAAACTGTTTTTT.

V gene TRBV20-1 combines with J gene TRBJ1-2; 8 bases are shared with TRBD1. J was trimmed by 8 bases and V by 3 bases; bases with no gene match: 14. The germline gives CDR1 DFQATT, CDR2 SNEGSKA (reference sequence). The length of the CDR3 is 15 residues. This chain's CDR3 is CSASFRTGSRNGYTF. For the CDR3, the DNA is TGCAGTGCTAGTTTTAGGACAGGGAGTCGGAACGGCTACACCTTC.

The rearrangement uses TRBV28 and TRBJ2-3; D is perhaps TRBD2 (7 bases). V was cut by 6 bases and J by 7 bases, with 29 bases left in between. This CDR3 comprises 18 residues. Germline CDR1 MDHEN, CDR2 SYDVKM. The CDR3 coding sequence is TGTGCCAGCAGCCCCTCTTATATGGGGGGGCGTGTTTTATATACGCAGTATTTT. This translates into CASSPSYMGGRVLYTQYF.

This chain connects TRBV2 to TRBJ2-2; the match to TRBD1 covers 7 bases. Germline CDR1 SNHLY, CDR2 FYNNEI. The CDR3 is 16 amino acids. V gave up 6 bases and J gave up 0 bases; unmatched junction bases: 7. Here the CDR3 reads CASRPGQGANTGELFF. CDR3 bases: TGTGCCAGCAGGCCGGGGCAGGGGGCGAACACCGGGGAGCTGTTTTTT.

The rearrangement uses TRBV11-2 and TRBJ2-7, with TRBD2 as a possible D gene (6 bases). The V gene's germline CDR1 is SGHAT and CDR2 FQNNGV. The germline V and J ends were trimmed by 8 bases and 2 bases, with 10 bases remaining between them. The CDR3 has 12 amino acids. CDR3 region: CASAGRPYEQYF. CDR3 in DNA: TGTGCCAGCGCAGGGAGGCCCTACGAGCAGTACTTC.

This sequence joins TRBV7-2 and TRBJ2-2; D is unclear. Germline loops: CDR1 SGHTA, CDR2 FQGNSA. Trimming removed 2 bases from V and 7 bases from J, with 5 bases in between. The CDR3 is made up of 12 amino acids. DNA of the CDR3: TGTGCCAGCAGCTTAAAACTCGGGGAGCTGTTTTTT. It is translated as CASSLKLGELFF.